This entry features one T cell receptor beta chain sequence. Data came from immunoSEQ multiplex PCR; TCRdb stores just in-frame clones and leaves some out. In the table there are over 110,000 clones, approximately 80% of which are singletons. In germline, CDR1 is MDHEN, CDR2 SYDVKM. The CDR3 is made up of 15 amino acids. V trimming: 5 bases; J trimming: 7 bases; junction bases outside the gene matches: 9. The data belong to a study of blood T cell repertoires in COVID-19. V and J are TRBV28 and TRBJ2-1; TRBD2 matches 9 bases. The specimen was peripheral blood. This TCR derives from a woman aged 60-75 years with acute or convalescent COVID-19. This chain's CDR3 is CASSLASSGNNEQFF. The DNA of the CDR3 is TGTGCCAGCAGTCTCGCGTCTAGCGGGAATAATGAGCAGTTCTTC.